A selection of T cell receptor beta chains follows, all from one sample in a study of graft-versus-host responses after intestinal transplantation. Only in-frame clones appear in the TCRdb table, and some are missing; sequencing was by immunoSEQ multiplex PCR. This sample has 11,000 to 15,000 clones, with almost 30% found just once. The material sequenced was alloreactive CD4+ T cells from a mixed lymphocyte reaction culture, taken before intestinal transplant. The source of these receptors is a human patient who received an intestinal transplant. The CDR3 runs from the conserved cysteine through the conserved F or W. The D gene is left open where the match is weak. Size is stated for part of the rows, as once, few or many counts, or as a class when the clone is expanded.

j_call v_call clone_size d_call cdr3_nt cdr3_aa
TRBJ1-3 TRBV6-5 medium-sized - TGTGCCAGCGCCCGGGGGCTCCCTGGAAACACCATATATTTT CASARGLPGNTIYF
TRBJ2-1 TRBV18 - TRBD2 TGTGCCAGCTCACCCCAGCGGGGAGGGCCGAAAAATGAGCAGTTCTTC CASSPQRGGPKNEQFF
TRBJ1-2 TRBV4-2 few TRBD1 TGTGCCAGCAGCCGCGGGACAGGGAACTATGGCTACACCTTC CASSRGTGNYGYTF
TRBJ2-7 TRBV6-1 few - TGTGCCACCTCGAGGGGACCAGGGGCCTACGAGCAGTACTTC CATSRGPGAYEQYF
TRBJ1-1 TRBV6-9 few - TGTGCCAGTCTCAGGGCCGGCACTGAAGCTTTCTTT CASLRAGTEAFF
TRBJ2-7 TRBV11-2 - TRBD1 TGTGCCAGCAGCTTAGCGACGACAGGGGGCTACGAGCAGTACTTC CASSLATTGGYEQYF
TRBJ1-2 TRBV15 few - TGTGCCACCAGCAGAGACAATCGGCCCCTTTATGGCTACACCTTC CATSRDNRPLYGYTF
TRBJ2-7 TRBV2 medium-sized TRBD1 TGTGCCAGCCTAAAGACAGGGTTTCACTACGAGCAGTACTTC CASLKTGFHYEQYF
TRBJ1-1 TRBV5-4 few TRBD1 TGTGCCAGCAGCCAAAAGACAGGGAGAAACACTGAAGCTTTCTTT CASSQKTGRNTEAFF
TRBJ2-3 TRBV5-4 - TRBD2 TGTGCCAGCAGCTTGGCTAGCGGGAGCTATACGCAGTATTTT CASSLASGSYTQYF
TRBJ1-5 TRBV4-3 few - TGCGCCAGCAGCCAAGAGGGACACGGCAATCAGCCCCAGCATTTT CASSQEGHGNQPQHF
TRBJ2-7 TRBV18 few - TGTGCCAGCTCACCGCACCAGGACTACGAGCAGTACTTC CASSPHQDYEQYF
TRBJ1-1 TRBV6-5 few - TGTGCCAGCAGTTATCGGGGGCTAGGTGGCACTGAAGCTTTCTTT CASSYRGLGGTEAFF
TRBJ2-1 TRBV7-2 large - TGTGCCAGCAGCTTAGCGCACGGGAATGAGCAGTTCTTC CASSLAHGNEQFF
TRBJ2-7 TRBV6-9 - - TGTGCCAGCAGTACTGGGTGGCCCCCCAGGTCCTACGAGCAGTACTTC CASSTGWPPRSYEQYF
TRBJ2-5 TRBV10-3 - TRBD1 TGTGCCATCAGCAGACAGGGGCAAGAGACCCAGTACTTC CAISRQGQETQYF
TRBJ1-1 TRBV18 - - TGTGCCAGCACCCGCGGGACATCCGACACTGAAGCTTTCTTT CASTRGTSDTEAFF
TRBJ1-2 TRBV30 - - TGTGCCTGGAGTGTAGGACTGGTAGGGTCTCATGGCTACACCTTC CAWSVGLVGSHGYTF
TRBJ2-3 TRBV6-5 few - TGTGCCAGCAGCCAAACCACAGATACGCAGTATTTT CASSQTTDTQYF
TRBJ2-5 TRBV7-2 few - TGTGCCAGCAGCTCCGGAGGGGGGGAGACCCAGTACTTC CASSSGGGETQYF
TRBJ2-1 TRBV5-8 few - TGTGCCAGCAGCCAGGGTGCGGTATACAATGAGCAGTTCTTC CASSQGAVYNEQFF
TRBJ2-1 TRBV18 - - TGTGCCAGCTCACCGAACAATGAGCAGTTCTTC CASSPNNEQFF
TRBJ2-7 TRBV7-9 few - TGTGCCAGCAGCCCCTCTGGCTCCTACGAGCAGTACTTC CASSPSGSYEQYF